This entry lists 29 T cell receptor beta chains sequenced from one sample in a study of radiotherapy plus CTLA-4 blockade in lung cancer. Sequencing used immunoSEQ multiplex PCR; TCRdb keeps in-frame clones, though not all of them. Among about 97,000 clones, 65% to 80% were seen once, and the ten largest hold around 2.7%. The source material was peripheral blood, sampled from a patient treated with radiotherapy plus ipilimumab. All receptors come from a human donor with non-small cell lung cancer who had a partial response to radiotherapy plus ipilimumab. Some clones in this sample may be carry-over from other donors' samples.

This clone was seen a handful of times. In DNA form, the CDR3 reads TGTGCCAGCAGCGTGCCACAGGGTAGGAGTGGCTACACCTTC. Its protein is CASSVPQGRSGYTF. The J gene is TRBJ1-2, the V gene TRBV5-8; possible D gene TRBD1, 6 bases. This CDR3 has 14 residues. Germline-derived CDR1 and CDR2 are SGHTS and YDEGEE. Trimming removed 4 bases at V and 7 bases at J, with 17 bases between.

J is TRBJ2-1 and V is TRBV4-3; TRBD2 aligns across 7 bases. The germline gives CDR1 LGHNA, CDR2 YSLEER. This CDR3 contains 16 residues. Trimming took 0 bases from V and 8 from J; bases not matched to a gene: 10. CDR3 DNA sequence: TGCGCCAGCAGCCAAGAATGGGCCGGGGGGTTCGATGAGCAGTTCTTC. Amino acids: CASSQEWAGGFDEQFF.

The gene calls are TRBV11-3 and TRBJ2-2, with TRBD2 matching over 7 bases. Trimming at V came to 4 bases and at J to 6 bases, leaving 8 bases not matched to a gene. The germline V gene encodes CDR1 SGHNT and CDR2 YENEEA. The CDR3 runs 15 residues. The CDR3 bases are TGTGCCAGCAGCTACGAGCGGGGTAGATCCGGGGAGCTGTTTTTT. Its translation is CASSYERGRSGELFF.

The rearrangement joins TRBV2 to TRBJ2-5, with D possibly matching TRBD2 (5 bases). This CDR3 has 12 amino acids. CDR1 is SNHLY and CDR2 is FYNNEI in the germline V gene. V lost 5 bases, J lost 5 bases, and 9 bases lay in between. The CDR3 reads CASSWGVETQYF. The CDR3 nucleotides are TGTGCCAGCAGTTGGGGAGTGGAGACCCAGTACTTC.

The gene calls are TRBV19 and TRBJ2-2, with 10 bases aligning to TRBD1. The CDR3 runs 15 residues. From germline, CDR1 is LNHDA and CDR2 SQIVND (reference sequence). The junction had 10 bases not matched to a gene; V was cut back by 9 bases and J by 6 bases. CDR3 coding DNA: TGTGCCAGCCGGGACAGGGGCGGTATTTCCGGGGAGCTGTTTTTT. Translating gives CASRDRGGISGELFF.

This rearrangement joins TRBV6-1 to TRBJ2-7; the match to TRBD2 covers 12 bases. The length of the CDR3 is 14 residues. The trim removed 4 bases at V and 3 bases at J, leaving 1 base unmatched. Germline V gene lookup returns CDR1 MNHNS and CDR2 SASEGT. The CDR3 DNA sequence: TGTGCCAGCAGTGCGGGACTAGCGGGCTACGAGCAGTACTTC. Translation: CASSAGLAGYEQYF.

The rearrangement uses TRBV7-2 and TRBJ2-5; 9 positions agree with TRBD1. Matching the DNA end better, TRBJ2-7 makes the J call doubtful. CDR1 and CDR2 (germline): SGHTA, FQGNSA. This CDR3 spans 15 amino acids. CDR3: CASSHRGHLSYEQYF. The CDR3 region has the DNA TGTGCCAGCAGCCACAGGGGGCACCTCTCCTACGAGCAGTACTTC.

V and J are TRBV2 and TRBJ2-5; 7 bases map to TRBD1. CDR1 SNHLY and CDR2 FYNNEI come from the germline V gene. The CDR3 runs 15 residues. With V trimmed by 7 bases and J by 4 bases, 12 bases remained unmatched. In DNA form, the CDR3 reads TGTGCCAGCACCGACGACAGGGTGACCAGAGAGACCCAGTACTTC. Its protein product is CASTDDRVTRETQYF. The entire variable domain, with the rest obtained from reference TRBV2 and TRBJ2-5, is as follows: EPEVTQTPSHQVTQMGQEVILRCVPISNHLYFYWYRQILGQKVEFLVSFYNNEISEKSEIFDDQFSVERPDGSNFTLKIRSTKLEDSAMYFCASTDDRVTRETQYFGPGTRLLVL.

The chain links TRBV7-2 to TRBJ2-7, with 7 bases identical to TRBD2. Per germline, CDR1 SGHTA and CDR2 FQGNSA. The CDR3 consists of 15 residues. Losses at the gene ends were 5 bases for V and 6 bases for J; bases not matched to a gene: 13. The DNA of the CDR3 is TGTGCCAGCAGCGCTGGGACGCTGCGCGGGGGCGAGCAGTACTTC. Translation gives CASSAGTLRGGEQYF.

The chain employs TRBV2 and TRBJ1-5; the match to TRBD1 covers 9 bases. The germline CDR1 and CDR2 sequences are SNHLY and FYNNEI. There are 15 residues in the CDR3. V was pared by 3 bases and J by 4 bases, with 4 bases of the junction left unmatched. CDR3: CASSETGGYNQPQHF. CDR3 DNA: TGTGCCAGCAGTGAGACAGGGGGATATAATCAGCCCCAGCATTTT.

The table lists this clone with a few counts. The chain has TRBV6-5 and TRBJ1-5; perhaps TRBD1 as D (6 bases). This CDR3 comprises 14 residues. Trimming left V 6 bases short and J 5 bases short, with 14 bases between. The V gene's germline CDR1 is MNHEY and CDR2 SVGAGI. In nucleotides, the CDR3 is TGTGCCAGCAGGGAACAGGGTTATCATCAGCCCCAGCATTTT. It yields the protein CASREQGYHQPQHF.

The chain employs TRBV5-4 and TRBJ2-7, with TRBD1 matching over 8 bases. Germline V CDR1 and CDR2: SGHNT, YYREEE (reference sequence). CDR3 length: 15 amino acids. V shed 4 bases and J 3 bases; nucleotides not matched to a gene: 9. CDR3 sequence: CASSLDPGQVYEQYF. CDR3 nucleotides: TGTGCCAGCAGCCTAGACCCGGGACAGGTCTACGAGCAGTACTTC.

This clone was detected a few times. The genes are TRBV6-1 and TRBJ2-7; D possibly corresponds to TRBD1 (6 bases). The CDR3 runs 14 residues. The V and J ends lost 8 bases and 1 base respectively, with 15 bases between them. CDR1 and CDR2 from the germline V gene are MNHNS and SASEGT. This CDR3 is CASSTGRVSYEQYF. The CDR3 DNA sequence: TGTGCCAGCTCCACAGGGCGGGTGTCCTACGAGCAGTACTTC.

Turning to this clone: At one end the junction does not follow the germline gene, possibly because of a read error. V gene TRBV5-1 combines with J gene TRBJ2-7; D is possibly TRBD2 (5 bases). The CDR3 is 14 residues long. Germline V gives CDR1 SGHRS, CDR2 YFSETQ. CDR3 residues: CASRLDRGRGEQYF. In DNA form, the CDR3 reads TGCGCCAGCAGGTTGGACCGGGGTAGAGGTGAGCAGTACTTC.

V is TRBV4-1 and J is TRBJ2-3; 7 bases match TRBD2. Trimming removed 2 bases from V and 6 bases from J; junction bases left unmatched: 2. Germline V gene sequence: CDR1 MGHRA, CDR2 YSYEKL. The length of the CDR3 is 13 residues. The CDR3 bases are TGCGCCAGCAGCCAACGGACTAGGGATACGCAGTATTTT. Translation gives CASSQRTRDTQYF.

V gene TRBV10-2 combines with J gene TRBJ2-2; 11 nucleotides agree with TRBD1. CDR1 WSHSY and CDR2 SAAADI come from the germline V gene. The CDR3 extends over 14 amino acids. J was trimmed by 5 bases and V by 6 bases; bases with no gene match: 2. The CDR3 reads CASRGQGETGELFF. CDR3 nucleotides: TGCGCCAGCAGGGGACAGGGGGAAACCGGGGAGCTGTTTTTT.

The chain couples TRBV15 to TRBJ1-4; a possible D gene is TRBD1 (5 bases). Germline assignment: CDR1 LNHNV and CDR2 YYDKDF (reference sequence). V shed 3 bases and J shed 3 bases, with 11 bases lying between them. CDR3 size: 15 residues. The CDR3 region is CATSRQGGANEKLFF. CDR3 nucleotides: TGTGCCACCAGCAGGCAGGGAGGAGCTAATGAAAAACTGTTTTTT.

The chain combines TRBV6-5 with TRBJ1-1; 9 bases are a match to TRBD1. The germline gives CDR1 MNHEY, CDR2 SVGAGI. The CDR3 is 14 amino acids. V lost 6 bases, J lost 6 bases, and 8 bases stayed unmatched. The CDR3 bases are TGTGCCAGCAGACATAACAGGGGGCGGGCTGAAGCTTTCTTT. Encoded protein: CASRHNRGRAEAFF.

This CDR3 is CASSPWTSGTTGELFF. CDR3 nucleotides: TGTGCCAGCAGCCCCTGGACTAGCGGAACGACCGGGGAGCTGTTTTTT. The V gene is TRBV28, the J gene TRBJ2-2, with 10 bases identical to TRBD2. The CDR3 loop spans 16 amino acids. With V trimmed by 6 bases and J by 5 bases, 9 bases remained unmatched. Per germline, CDR1 MDHEN and CDR2 SYDVKM.

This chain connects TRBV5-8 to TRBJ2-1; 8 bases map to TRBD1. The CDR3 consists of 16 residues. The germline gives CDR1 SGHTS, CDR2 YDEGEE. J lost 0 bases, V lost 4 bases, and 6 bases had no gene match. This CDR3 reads CASSGQGISSYNEQFF. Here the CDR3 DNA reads TGTGCCAGCAGCGGACAGGGAATAAGCTCCTACAATGAGCAGTTCTTC.

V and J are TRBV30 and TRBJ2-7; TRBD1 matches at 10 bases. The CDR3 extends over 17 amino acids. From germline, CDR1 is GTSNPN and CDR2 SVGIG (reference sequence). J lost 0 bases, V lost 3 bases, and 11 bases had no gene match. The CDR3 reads CAWRPDRGNINSYEQYF. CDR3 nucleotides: TGTGCCTGGAGACCGGACAGGGGGAATATCAACTCCTACGAGCAGTACTTC.

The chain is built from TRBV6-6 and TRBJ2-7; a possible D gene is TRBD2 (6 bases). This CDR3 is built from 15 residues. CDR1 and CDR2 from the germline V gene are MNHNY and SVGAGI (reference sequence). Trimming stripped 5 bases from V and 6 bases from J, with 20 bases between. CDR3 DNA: TGTGCCAGCAGTCCGGGACTTAGGCATATCTCCGAGCAGTACTTC. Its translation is CASSPGLRHISEQYF.

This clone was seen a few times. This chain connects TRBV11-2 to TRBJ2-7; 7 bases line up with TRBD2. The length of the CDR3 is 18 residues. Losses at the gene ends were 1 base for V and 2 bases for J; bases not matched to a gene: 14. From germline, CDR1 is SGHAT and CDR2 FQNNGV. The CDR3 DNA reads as TGTGCCAGCAGCTTAGTACCCACCGGTGGGGGGGGAACCTACGAGCAGTACTTC. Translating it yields CASSLVPTGGGGTYEQYF.

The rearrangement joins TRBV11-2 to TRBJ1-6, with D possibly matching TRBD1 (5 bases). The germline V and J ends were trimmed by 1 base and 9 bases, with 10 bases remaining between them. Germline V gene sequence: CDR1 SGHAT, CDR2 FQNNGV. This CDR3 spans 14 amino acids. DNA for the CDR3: TGTGCCAGCAGCTTAGTGCAGGGAAGTTCACCCCTCCACTTT. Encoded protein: CASSLVQGSSPLHF. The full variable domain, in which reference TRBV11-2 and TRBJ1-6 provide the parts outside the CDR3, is EAGVAQSPRYKIIEKRQSVAFWCNPISGHATLYWYQQILGQGPKLLIQFQNNGVVDDSQLPKDRFSAERLKGVDSTLKIQPAKLEDSAVYLCASSLVQGSSPLHFGNGTRLTVT.

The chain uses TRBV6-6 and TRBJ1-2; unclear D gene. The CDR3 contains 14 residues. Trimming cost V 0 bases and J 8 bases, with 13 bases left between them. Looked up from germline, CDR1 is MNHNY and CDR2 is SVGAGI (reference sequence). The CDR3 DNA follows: TGTGCCAGCAGTTACTCGTCCTCCCTTTTGGGCTACACCTTC. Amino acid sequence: CASSYSSSLLGYTF.

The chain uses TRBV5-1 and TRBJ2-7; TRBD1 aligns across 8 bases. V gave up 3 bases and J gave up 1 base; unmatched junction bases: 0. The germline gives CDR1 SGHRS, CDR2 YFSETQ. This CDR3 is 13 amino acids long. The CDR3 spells CASSWDRSYEQYF. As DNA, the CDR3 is TGCGCCAGCAGCTGGGACAGGTCCTACGAGCAGTACTTC.

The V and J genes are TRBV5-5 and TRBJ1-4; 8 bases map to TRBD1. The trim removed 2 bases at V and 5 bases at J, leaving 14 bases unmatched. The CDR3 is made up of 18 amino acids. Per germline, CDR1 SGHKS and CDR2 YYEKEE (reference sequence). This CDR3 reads CASSFAGTGSGQNEKLFF. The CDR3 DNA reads TGTGCCAGCAGCTTTGCCGGGACAGGAAGCGGACAAAATGAAAAACTGTTTTTT.

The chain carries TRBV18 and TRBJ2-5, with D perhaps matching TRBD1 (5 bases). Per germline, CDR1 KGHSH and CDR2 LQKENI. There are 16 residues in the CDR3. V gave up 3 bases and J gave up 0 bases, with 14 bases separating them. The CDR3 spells CASSPATAAYQETQYF. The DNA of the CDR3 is TGTGCCAGCTCACCGGCGACAGCTGCGTACCAAGAGACCCAGTACTTC. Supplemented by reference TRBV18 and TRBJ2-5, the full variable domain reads NAGVMQNPRHLVRRRGQEARLRCSPMKGHSHVYWYRQLPEEGLKFMVYLQKENIIDESGMPKERFSAEFPKEGPSILRIQQVVRGDSAAYFCASSPATAAYQETQYFGPGTRLLVL.

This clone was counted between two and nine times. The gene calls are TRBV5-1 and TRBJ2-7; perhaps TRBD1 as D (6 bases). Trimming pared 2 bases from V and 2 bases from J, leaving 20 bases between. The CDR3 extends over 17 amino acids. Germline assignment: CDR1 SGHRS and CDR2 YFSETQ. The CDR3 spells CASSFPFTGTQTYEQYF. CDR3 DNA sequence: TGCGCCAGCAGCTTCCCCTTTACCGGGACACAAACCTACGAGCAGTACTTC.